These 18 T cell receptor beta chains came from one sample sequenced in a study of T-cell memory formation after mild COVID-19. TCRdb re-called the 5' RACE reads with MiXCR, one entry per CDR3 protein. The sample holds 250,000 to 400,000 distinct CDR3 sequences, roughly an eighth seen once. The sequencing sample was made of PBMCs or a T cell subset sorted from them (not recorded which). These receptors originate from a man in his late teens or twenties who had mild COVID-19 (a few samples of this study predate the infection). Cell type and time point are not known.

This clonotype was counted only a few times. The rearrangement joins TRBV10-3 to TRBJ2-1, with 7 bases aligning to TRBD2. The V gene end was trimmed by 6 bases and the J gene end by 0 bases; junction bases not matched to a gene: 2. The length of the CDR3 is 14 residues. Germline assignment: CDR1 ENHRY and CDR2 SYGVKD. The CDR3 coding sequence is TGTGCCATCAGAGGCGGGAGCTCCTACAATGAGCAGTTCTTC. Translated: CAIRGGSSYNEQFF.

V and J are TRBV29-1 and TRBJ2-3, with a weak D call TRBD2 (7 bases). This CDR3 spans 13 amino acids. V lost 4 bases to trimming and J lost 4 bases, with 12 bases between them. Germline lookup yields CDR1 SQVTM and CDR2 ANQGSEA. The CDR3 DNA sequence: TGCAGCGTTGTGCCGGGGGGCGCAGATACGCAGTATTTT. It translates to CSVVPGGADTQYF.

For the CDR3, the DNA is TGTGCCAGCCGTGTGACAGGGCGGGAGACCCAGTACTTC. Its translation is CASRVTGRETQYF. The rearrangement links TRBV12-3 or TRBV12-4 to TRBJ2-5; 7 bases match TRBD1. This CDR3 spans 13 amino acids. J lost 5 bases, V lost 8 bases, and 8 bases had no gene match.

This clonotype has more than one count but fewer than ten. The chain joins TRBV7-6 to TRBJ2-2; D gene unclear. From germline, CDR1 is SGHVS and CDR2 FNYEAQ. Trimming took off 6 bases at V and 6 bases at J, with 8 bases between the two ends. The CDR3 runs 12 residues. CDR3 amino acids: CASRSGAGELFF. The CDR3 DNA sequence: TGTGCCAGCAGATCCGGTGCCGGGGAGCTGTTTTTT.

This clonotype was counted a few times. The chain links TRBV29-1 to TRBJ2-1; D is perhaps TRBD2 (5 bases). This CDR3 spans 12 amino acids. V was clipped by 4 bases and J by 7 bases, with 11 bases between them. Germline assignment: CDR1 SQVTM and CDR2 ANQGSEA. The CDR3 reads CSVVPGSNEQFF. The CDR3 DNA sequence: TGCAGCGTTGTTCCGGGGTCGAATGAGCAGTTCTTC.

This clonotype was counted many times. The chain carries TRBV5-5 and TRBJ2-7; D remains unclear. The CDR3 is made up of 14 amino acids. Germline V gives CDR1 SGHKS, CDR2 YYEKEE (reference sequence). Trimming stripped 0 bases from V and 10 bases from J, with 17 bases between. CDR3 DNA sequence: TGTGCCAGCAGCTTGGCTGTGCCCAGAAGGGATCAGTACTTC. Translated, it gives CASSLAVPRRDQYF. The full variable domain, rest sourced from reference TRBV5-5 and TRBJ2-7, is DAGVTQSPTHLIKTRGQQVTLRCSPISGHKSVSWYQQVLGQGPQFIFQYYEKEERGRGNFPDRFSARQFPNYSSELNVNALLLGDSALYLCASSLAVPRRDQYFGPGTRLTVT.

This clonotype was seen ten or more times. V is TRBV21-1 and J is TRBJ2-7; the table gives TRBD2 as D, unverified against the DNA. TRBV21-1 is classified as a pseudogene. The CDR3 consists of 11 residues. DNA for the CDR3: TGTGCCAGCAGGGGACTGAGAGAGCAGTACGTC. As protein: CASRGLREQYV.

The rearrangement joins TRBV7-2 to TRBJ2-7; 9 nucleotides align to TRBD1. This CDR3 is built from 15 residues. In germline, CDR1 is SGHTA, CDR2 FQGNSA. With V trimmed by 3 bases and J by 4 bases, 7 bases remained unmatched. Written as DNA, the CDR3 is TGTGCCAGCAGCTTGGGGACAGGGAAAGGTTACGAGCAGTACTTC. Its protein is CASSLGTGKGYEQYF.

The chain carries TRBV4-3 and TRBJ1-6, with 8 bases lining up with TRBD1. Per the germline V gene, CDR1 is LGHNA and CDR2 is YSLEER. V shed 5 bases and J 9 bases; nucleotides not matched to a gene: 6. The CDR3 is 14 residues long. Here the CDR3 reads CASSSGQASSPLHF. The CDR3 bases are TGCGCCAGCAGCTCGGGACAGGCGAGTTCACCCCTCCACTTT.

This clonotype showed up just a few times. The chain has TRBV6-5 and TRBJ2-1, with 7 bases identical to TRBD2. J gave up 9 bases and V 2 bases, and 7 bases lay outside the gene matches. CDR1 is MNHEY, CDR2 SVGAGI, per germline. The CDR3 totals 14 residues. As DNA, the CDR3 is TGTGCCAGCAGTTACATCGGGGGGAAGGGTGAGCAGTTCTTC. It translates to CASSYIGGKGEQFF.

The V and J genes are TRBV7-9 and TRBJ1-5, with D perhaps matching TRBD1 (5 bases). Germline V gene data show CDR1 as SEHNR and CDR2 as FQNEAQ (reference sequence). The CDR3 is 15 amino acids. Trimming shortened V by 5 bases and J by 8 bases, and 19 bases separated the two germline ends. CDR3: CASSAPGAGSKPQHF. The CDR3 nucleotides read TGTGCCAGCAGCGCTCCCGGGGCCGGCAGTAAGCCCCAGCATTTT.

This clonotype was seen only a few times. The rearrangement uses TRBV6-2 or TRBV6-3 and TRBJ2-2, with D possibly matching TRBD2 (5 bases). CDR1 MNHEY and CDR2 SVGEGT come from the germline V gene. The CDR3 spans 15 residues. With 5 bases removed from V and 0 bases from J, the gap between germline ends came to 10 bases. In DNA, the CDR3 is TGTGCCAGCAGTAAGTGGACTTCGAACACCGGGGAGCTGTTTTTT. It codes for CASSKWTSNTGELFF.

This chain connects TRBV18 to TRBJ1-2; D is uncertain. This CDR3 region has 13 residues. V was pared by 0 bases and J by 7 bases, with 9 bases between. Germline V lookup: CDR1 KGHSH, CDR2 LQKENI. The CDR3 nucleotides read TGTGCCAGCTCACCACCGGAAGGGAGTGGCTACACCTTC. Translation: CASSPPEGSGYTF.

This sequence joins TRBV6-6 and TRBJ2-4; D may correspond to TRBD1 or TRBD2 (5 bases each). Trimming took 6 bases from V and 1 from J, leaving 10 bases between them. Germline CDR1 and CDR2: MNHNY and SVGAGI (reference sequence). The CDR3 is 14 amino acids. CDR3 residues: CASRTRDAKNIQYF. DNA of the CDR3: TGTGCCAGCAGGACGAGGGACGCCAAAAACATTCAGTACTTC.

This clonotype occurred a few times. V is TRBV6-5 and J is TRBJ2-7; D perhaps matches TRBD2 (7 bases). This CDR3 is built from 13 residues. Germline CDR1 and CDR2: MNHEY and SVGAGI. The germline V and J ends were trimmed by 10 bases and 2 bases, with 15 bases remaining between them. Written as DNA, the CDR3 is TGTGCCATCGGAAGGGGGGGCGCCTACGAGCAGTACTTC. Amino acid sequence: CAIGRGGAYEQYF.

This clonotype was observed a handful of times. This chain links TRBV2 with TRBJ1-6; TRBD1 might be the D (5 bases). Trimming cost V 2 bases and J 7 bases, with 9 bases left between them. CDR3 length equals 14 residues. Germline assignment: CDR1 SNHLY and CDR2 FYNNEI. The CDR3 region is CASSEQGGNSPLHF. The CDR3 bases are TGTGCCAGCAGTGAACAGGGAGGAAATTCACCCCTCCACTTT.

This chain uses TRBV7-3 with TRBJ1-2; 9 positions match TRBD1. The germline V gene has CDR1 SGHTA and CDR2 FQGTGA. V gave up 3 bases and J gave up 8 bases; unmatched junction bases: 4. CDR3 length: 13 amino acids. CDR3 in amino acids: CASSFGQGIGYTF. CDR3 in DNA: TGTGCCAGCAGCTTCGGACAGGGGATCGGCTACACCTTC.

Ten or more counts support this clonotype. The CDR3 protein is CSATSPGDSPSGHTQYF. CDR3 DNA: TGCAGTGCAACTAGCCCGGGGGATTCGCCTTCCGGCCATACGCAGTATTTT. V gene TRBV20-1 combines with J gene TRBJ2-3, with D maybe TRBD2 (6 bases). The germline V gene encodes CDR1 DFQATT and CDR2 SNEGSKA (reference sequence). The V end was cut by 6 bases, the J end by 7 bases, with 29 bases between. The CDR3 has 17 residues.